This T cell receptor beta chain was recovered during a study of blood T cell repertoires in COVID-19. Turning to the study itself: The United States, Italy and Spain were the sources of the acute and convalescent COVID-19 samples.

Authors' methods: How many nucleated cells were present was estimated from reference gene primer amplification. The table came from immunoSEQ multiplex PCR; TCRdb's copy has only in-frame clones and leaves some out. The V and J calls and clone size come from that table; D and trimming were worked out from the DNA. The table includes 200,000 to 300,000 clones, approximately 90% detected once. Looked up from germline, CDR1 is SGDLS and CDR2 is YYNGEE. Trimming removed 3 bases at V and 4 bases at J, with 8 bases between. The CDR3 runs 13 residues. This clonotype was sampled from a woman aged 40-49 years who had recovered from COVID-19. Sequencing input: peripheral blood. This chain links TRBV9 with TRBJ2-1; TRBD2 might be the D (5 bases). CDR3 in DNA: TGTGCCAGCAGCGCCGGGGTATACAATGAGCAGTTCTTC. Translated, it gives CASSAGVYNEQFF.